The 21 T cell receptor beta chains given below trace back to one sample, sequenced in a study of T cells in Graves' hyperthyroidism and ophthalmopathy. RNA transcripts yielded amplified TCR beta CDR3 regions. An initial round of RT-PCR targeting the TCR CDR3 relied on the HTBI primer set. TCRdb reprocessed the multiplex PCR reads via MiXCR and lists one record per CDR3 protein. The data hold about 290,000 distinct CDR3 sequences, with approximately 12% observed a single time. The sequenced sample consisted of blood. These receptors were obtained from a woman aged 25 to 39 with Graves' hyperthyroidism that later progressed to Graves' ophthalmopathy.

This clonotype was seen only a few times. The V gene is TRBV6-4, the J gene TRBJ2-7; D ambiguous. The CDR3 covers 15 residues. The V gene lost 6 bases and the J gene lost 1 base, with 16 bases spanning the gap. Germline V CDR1 and CDR2: MRHNA, SNTAGT. The CDR3 spells CASRSVLNRSYEQYF. The DNA for the CDR3 is TGTGCCAGCAGATCAGTTCTTAACAGATCCTACGAGCAGTACTTC.

The sample holds many counts of this clonotype. The rearrangement links TRBV6-1 to TRBJ1-1, with a tentative D call TRBD1 (5 bases). The CDR3 is 13 residues long. Germline V gene lookup returns CDR1 MNHNS and CDR2 SASEGT. Trimming took 8 bases from V and 6 from J, leaving 16 bases between them. The CDR3 spells CASSRGQGPEAFF. CDR3 DNA sequence: TGTGCCAGCTCCCGAGGCCAGGGACCTGAAGCTTTCTTT.

This clonotype appeared many times. This chain links TRBV7-2 with TRBJ2-5; TRBD2 matches 10 bases. This CDR3 is 17 amino acids long. Per the germline V gene, CDR1 is SGHTA and CDR2 is FQGNSA. Losses at the gene ends were 3 bases for V and 5 bases for J; bases not matched to a gene: 12. The CDR3 is CASSLGITSGAGETQYF. In nucleotides, the CDR3 is TGTGCCAGCAGCTTGGGTATCACTAGCGGGGCTGGGGAGACCCAGTACTTC.

The table lists this clonotype with many counts. The chain joins TRBV6-1 to TRBJ1-4; 7 bases align to TRBD1. The germline V gene has CDR1 MNHNS and CDR2 SASEGT. The CDR3 runs 16 residues. Unmatched junction bases numbered 7, after V lost 6 bases and J lost 0 bases. CDR3 in DNA: TGTGCCAGCAGGACAGGGAAGGGAGCAACTAATGAAAAACTGTTTTTT. This sequence encodes CASRTGKGATNEKLFF.

This clonotype has a count of ten or more. The rearrangement links TRBV11-2 to TRBJ2-7; 7 bases map to TRBD2. Germline values: CDR1 SGHAT, CDR2 FQNNGV. V lost 6 bases and J lost 6; bases outside the gene matches: 8. The CDR3 is 13 amino acids. The CDR3 DNA reads as TGTGCCAGCAGGCGGGAGATGAGTAGCGAGCAGTACTTC. Protein sequence: CASRREMSSEQYF.

This clonotype was recorded at least ten times. The rearrangement joins TRBV6-1 to TRBJ2-3, with TRBD2 matching over 13 bases. The CDR3 sequence is 15 residues long. The V and J ends lost 4 bases and 4 bases, in that order; junction bases with no gene match: 2. In germline, CDR1 is MNHNS, CDR2 SASEGT. The CDR3 loop is CASSVTSGRSDTQYF. The CDR3 coding sequence is TGTGCCAGCAGTGTGACTAGCGGGAGGTCAGATACGCAGTATTTT.

Points on this clonotype: This may stem from a read error, because a much larger clone lies one nucleotide away. The J gene is TRBJ2-1, the V gene TRBV6-2 or TRBV6-3; 8 bases agree with TRBD2. The CDR3 consists of 17 residues. CDR1 and CDR2 from the germline V gene are MNHEY and SVGEGT. The CDR3 is CASSSPPLSGSYNEQCF. The CDR3 DNA follows: TGTGCCAGCAGTTCCCCCCCTCTAAGCGGGAGTTACAATGAGCAGTGCTTC.

This clonotype was observed many times. The chain combines TRBV20-1 with TRBJ2-7; no clear D gene. Germline loops: CDR1 DFQATT, CDR2 SNEGSKA (reference sequence). The CDR3 spans 13 residues. With 0 bases removed from V and 1 base from J, the gap between germline ends came to 7 bases. CDR3 residues: CSARDLGSYEQYF. CDR3 sequence (DNA): TGCAGTGCTAGAGATCTGGGTTCCTACGAGCAGTACTTC.

This clonotype was observed a handful of times. J is TRBJ1-1 and V is TRBV4-3; D unclear. CDR1 is LGHNA and CDR2 is YSLEER in the germline V gene. Between the trimmed V and J ends, which lost 2 bases and 3 bases, there was a span of 7 bases. This CDR3 region has 13 residues. The DNA of the CDR3 is TGCGCCAGCAGCCAACGGACGGACACTGAAGCTTTCTTT. Protein product: CASSQRTDTEAFF.

This clonotype showed up just once. The V call is TRBV7-2, the J call TRBJ1-5; TRBD1 is a possible D gene (5 bases). The CDR3 runs 14 residues. Trimming removed 5 bases at V and 0 bases at J, with 8 bases between. Germline-derived CDR1 and CDR2 are SGHTA and FQGNSA. The CDR3 DNA sequence: TGTGCCAGCAGCCCGACAGCTAGCAATCAGCCCCAGCATTTT. It translates to CASSPTASNQPQHF.

This clonotype has a count of ten or more. The chain recombines TRBV2 with TRBJ2-7; 7 nucleotides line up with TRBD2. Germline V lookup: CDR1 SNHLY, CDR2 FYNNEI. V was clipped by 3 bases and J by 3 bases; unmatched bases: 5. The CDR3 contains 14 residues. The CDR3 is CASSESSGRYEQYF. CDR3 DNA: TGTGCCAGCAGTGAGTCTAGCGGACGCTACGAGCAGTACTTC. Filled out from reference TRBV2 and TRBJ2-7, the complete variable domain reads EPEVTQTPSHQVTQMGQEVILRCVPISNHLYFYWYRQILGQKVEFLVSFYNNEISEKSEIFDDQFSVERPDGSNFTLKIRSTKLEDSAMYFCASSESSGRYEQYFGPGTRLTVT.

This clonotype was seen many times. The chain has TRBV6-2 or TRBV6-3 and TRBJ1-1; 8 bases match TRBD1. The germline V gene encodes CDR1 MNHEY and CDR2 SVGEGT. The CDR3 loop spans 15 amino acids. The V segment lost 7 bases and the J segment 0 bases; nucleotides outside the gene matches: 7. The CDR3 DNA reads as TGTGCCAGCATGGACAGGGAATTTTTGAACACTGAAGCTTTCTTT. Protein sequence: CASMDREFLNTEAFF.

The chain recombines TRBV7-6 with TRBJ1-1; 8 nucleotides agree with TRBD1. Per germline, CDR1 SGHVS and CDR2 FNYEAQ. This CDR3 spans 14 amino acids. J gave up 3 bases and V 3 bases, and 3 bases lay outside the gene matches. The CDR3 nucleotides read TGTGCCAGCAGCTTGACAGGGGCGGACACTGAAGCTTTCTTT. This translates into CASSLTGADTEAFF.

The rearrangement joins TRBV10-3 to TRBJ2-1; D not certain. Deletions cut 4 bases from V and 1 base from J, with 17 bases between. The CDR3 length is 17 residues. The germline gives CDR1 ENHRY, CDR2 SYGVKD. The CDR3 sequence is CAISGGSSGMSYNEQFF. CDR3 in DNA: TGTGCCATCAGTGGTGGGTCATCCGGTATGTCCTACAATGAGCAGTTCTTC.

Ten or more counts support this clonotype. This rearrangement joins TRBV27 to TRBJ2-3, with 7 positions matching TRBD2. The length of the CDR3 is 16 residues. Germline-derived CDR1 and CDR2 are MNHEY and SMNVEV (reference sequence). V was pared by 0 bases and J by 4 bases, with 7 bases of the junction left unmatched. The CDR3, as DNA: TGTGCCAGCAGTTTATCTCTGGCGGGAGTCCCAGATACGCAGTATTTT. Its protein is CASSLSLAGVPDTQYF.

The chain carries TRBV19 and TRBJ2-7; 9 positions agree with TRBD2. J gave up 6 bases and V 3 bases, and 12 bases lay outside the gene matches. The CDR3 has 16 residues. Germline lookup yields CDR1 LNHDA and CDR2 SQIVND (reference sequence). CDR3 loop: CASSIQREVSRSEQYF. Written as DNA, the CDR3 is TGTGCCAGTAGTATCCAGCGGGAGGTCTCTCGAAGCGAGCAGTACTTC.

This clonotype was seen repeatedly, ten times or more. The rearrangement joins TRBV7-2 to TRBJ1-5; TRBD1 agrees at 7 bases. CDR1 and CDR2 from the germline V gene are SGHTA and FQGNSA. V shed 5 bases and J 9 bases; nucleotides not matched to a gene: 19. The CDR3 spans 17 residues. DNA of the CDR3: TGTGCCAGCAGCCAGAGATTAAACAGGGGACGAGATCGGCCCCAGCATTTT. Translated, it gives CASSQRLNRGRDRPQHF.

This chain uses TRBV15 with TRBJ2-5; 7 bases are shared with TRBD1. The CDR3 consists of 12 residues. Per germline, CDR1 LNHNV and CDR2 YYDKDF (reference sequence). Germline trimming cut 11 bases from V and 5 bases from J; bases unmatched to any gene: 8. The DNA of the CDR3 is TGTGCCGCTAACAGGGGCGGGGAGACCCAGTACTTC. Amino acids: CAANRGGETQYF.

V and J are TRBV4-1 and TRBJ2-1; D call uncertain. The V and J ends lost 4 bases and 4 bases respectively, with 17 bases between them. Germline assignment: CDR1 MGHRA and CDR2 YSYEKL. This CDR3 has 16 amino acids. CDR3 region: CASSRTGPEDYNEQFF. CDR3 coding DNA: TGCGCCAGCAGCCGGACCGGGCCCGAAGATTACAATGAGCAGTTCTTC.

V and J are TRBV9 and TRBJ2-2, with 9 bases that match TRBD2. This CDR3 comprises 17 residues. The junction had 7 bases not matched to a gene; V was cut back by 0 bases and J by 4 bases. Germline V lookup: CDR1 SGDLS, CDR2 YYNGEE. CDR3 coding DNA: TGTGCCAGCAGCGTAGAGGGTAGCGGGAGAAGCACCGGGGAGCTGTTTTTT. Translated: CASSVEGSGRSTGELFF.

In its sample, this clonotype was seen many times. V gene TRBV2 combines with J gene TRBJ2-7; D gene ambiguous. CDR1 is SNHLY, CDR2 FYNNEI, per germline. V dropped 8 bases and J dropped 3 bases, with 20 bases sitting between them. CDR3 size: 15 residues. CDR3 protein: CASRTRISVLYEQYF. DNA of the CDR3: TGTGCCAGCCGGACCCGGATTTCGGTACTCTACGAGCAGTACTTC.